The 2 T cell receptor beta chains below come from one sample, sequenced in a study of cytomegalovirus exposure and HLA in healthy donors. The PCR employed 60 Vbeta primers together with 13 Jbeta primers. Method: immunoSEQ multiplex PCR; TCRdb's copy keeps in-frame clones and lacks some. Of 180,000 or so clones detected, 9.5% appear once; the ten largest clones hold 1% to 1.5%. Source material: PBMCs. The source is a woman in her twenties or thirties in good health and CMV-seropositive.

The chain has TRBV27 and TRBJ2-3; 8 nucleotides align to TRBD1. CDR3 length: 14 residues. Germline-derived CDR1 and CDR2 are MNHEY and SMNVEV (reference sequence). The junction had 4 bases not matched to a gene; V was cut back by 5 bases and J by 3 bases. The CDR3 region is CASSRQGRTDTQYF. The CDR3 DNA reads TGTGCCAGCAGTCGACAGGGGCGGACAGATACGCAGTATTTT.

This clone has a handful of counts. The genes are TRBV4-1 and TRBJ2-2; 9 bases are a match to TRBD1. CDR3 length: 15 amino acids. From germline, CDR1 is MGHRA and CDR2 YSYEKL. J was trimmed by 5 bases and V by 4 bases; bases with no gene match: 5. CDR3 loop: CASSPRQGGTGELFF. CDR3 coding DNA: TGCGCCAGCAGCCCCCGACAGGGGGGTACCGGGGAGCTGTTTTTT.